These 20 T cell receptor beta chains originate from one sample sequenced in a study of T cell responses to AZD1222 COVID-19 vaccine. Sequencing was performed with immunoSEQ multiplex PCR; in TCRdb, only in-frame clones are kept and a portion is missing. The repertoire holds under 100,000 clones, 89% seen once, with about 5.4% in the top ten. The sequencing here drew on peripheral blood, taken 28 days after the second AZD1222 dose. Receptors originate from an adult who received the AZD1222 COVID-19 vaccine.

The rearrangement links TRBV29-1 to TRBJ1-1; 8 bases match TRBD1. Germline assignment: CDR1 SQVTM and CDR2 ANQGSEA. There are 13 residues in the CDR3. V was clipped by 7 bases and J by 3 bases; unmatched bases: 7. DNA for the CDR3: TGCAGCGGGAGCAGGGGGCGCGACACTGAAGCTTTCTTT. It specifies CSGSRGRDTEAFF.

In nucleotides, the CDR3 is TGTGCCAGCATTGGACAGCGGGGGAACACCGGGGAGCTGTTTTTT. Protein sequence: CASIGQRGNTGELFF. This sequence joins TRBV6-5 and TRBJ2-2, with D possibly matching TRBD2 (7 bases). This CDR3 has 15 residues. CDR1 MNHEY and CDR2 SVGAGI come from the germline V gene. Between the trimmed V and J ends, which lost 7 bases and 1 base, there was a span of 13 bases.

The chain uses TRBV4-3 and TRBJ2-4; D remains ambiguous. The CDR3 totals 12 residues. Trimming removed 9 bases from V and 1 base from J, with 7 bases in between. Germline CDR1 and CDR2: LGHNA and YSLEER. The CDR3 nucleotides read TGCGCCAGTTCCGGGGCCAAAAACATTCAGTACTTC. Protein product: CASSGAKNIQYF.

This CDR3 is CASSTRVRSPLHF. In DNA, the CDR3 is TGTGCCAGCAGCACCAGGGTTCGATCACCCCTCCACTTT. This chain links TRBV12-3 or TRBV12-4 with TRBJ1-6; D is perhaps TRBD1 (5 bases). Trimming pared 6 bases from V and 10 bases from J, leaving 13 bases between. The CDR3 runs to 13 residues.

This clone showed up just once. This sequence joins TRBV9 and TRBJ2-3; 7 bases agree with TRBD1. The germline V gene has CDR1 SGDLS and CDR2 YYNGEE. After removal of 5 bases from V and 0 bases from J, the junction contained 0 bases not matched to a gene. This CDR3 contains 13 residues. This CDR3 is CASRGQSTDTQYF. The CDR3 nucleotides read TGTGCCAGCAGGGGACAGAGCACAGATACGCAGTATTTT.

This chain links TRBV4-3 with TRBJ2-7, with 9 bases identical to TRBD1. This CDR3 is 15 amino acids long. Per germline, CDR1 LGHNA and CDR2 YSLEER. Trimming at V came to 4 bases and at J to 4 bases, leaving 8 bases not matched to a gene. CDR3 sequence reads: CASSLQQGATYEQYF. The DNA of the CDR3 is TGCGCCAGCAGCCTCCAACAGGGGGCTACGTACGAGCAGTACTTC.

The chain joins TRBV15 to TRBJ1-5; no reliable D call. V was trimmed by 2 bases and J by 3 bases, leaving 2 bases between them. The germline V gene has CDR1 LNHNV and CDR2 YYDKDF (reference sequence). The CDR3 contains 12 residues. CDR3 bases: TGTGCCACCAGCAGAAACAATCAGCCCCAGCATTTT. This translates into CATSRNNQPQHF. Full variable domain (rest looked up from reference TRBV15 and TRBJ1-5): DAMVIQNPRYQVTQFGKPVTLSCSQTLNHNVMYWYQQKSSQAPKLLFHYYDKDFNNEADTPDNFQSRRPNTSFCFLDIRSPGLGDTAMYLCATSRNNQPQHFGDGTRLSIL.

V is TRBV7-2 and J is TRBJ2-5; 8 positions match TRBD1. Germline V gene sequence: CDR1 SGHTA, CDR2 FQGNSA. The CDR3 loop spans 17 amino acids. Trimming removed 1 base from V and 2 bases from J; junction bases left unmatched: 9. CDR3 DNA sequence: TGTGCCAGCAGCTTAGACCCGGACAGGGTGATGCAAGAGACCCAGTACTTC. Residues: CASSLDPDRVMQETQYF.

CDR3 in amino acids: CASSYFVKNIQYF. The CDR3 DNA reads as TGTGCCAGCAGTTATTTTGTCAAAAACATTCAGTACTTC. This chain joins TRBV6-2 or TRBV6-3 and TRBJ2-4; D unresolved. The CDR3 length is 13 residues. The V end was cut by 3 bases, the J end by 3 bases, with 6 bases between. The germline V gene has CDR1 MNHEY and CDR2 SVGEGT.

CDR3 coding DNA: TGTGCCAGCAGTTCCCCAAGGCTAGAGACCCAGTACTTC. Translated, it gives CASSSPRLETQYF. The chain has TRBV27 and TRBJ2-5; no clear D. CDR3 length equals 13 residues. With 4 bases removed from V and 4 bases from J, the gap between germline ends came to 10 bases. Per the germline V gene, CDR1 is MNHEY and CDR2 is SMNVEV (reference sequence).

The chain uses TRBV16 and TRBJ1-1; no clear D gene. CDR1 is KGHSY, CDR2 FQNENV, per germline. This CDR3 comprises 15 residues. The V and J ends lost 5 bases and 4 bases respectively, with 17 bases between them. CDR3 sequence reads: CASSTPPAGATEAFF. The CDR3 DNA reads TGTGCCAGCAGCACCCCTCCCGCAGGCGCCACTGAAGCTTTCTTT.

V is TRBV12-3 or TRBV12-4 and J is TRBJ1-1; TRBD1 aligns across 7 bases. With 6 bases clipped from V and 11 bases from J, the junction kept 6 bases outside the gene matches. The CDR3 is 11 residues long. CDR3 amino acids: CASSRTGEAFF. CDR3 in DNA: TGTGCCAGCAGCAGGACAGGAGAGGCTTTCTTT.

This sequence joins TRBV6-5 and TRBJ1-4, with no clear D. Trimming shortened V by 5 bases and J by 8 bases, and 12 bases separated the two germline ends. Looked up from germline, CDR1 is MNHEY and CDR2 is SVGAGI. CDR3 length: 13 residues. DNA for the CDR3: TGTGCCAGCAGTAGCGAGGGCCCCGAAAAACTGTTTTTT. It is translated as CASSSEGPEKLFF.

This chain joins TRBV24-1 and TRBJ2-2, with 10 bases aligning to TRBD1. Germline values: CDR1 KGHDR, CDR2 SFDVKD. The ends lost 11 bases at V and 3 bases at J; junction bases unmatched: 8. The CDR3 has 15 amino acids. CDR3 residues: CAIQTGTGDTGELFF. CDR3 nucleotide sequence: TGTGCCATACAAACCGGGACAGGGGACACCGGGGAGCTGTTTTTT.

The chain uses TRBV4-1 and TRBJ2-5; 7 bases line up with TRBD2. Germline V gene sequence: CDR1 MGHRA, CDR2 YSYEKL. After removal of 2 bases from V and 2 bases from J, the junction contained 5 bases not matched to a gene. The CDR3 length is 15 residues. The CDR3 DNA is TGCGCCAGCAGCCAAATTGGGGGGGAACAAGAGACCCAGTACTTC. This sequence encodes CASSQIGGEQETQYF.

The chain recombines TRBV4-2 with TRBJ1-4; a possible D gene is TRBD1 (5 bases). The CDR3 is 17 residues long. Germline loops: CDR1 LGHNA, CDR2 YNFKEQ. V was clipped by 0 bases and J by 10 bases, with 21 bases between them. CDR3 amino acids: CASSQDLPDSTLRKLFF. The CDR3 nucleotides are TGTGCCAGCAGCCAAGATCTTCCCGACAGTACTTTACGAAAACTGTTTTTT.

The CDR3 region has the DNA TGTGCCAGCAGCGCCGGCAGTGTGACGTTCTCCTACGAGCAGTACTTC. Translated, it gives CASSAGSVTFSYEQYF. The rearrangement joins TRBV9 to TRBJ2-7; D ambiguous. The CDR3 consists of 16 residues. The germline V gene encodes CDR1 SGDLS and CDR2 YYNGEE. Trimming pared 3 bases from V and 0 bases from J, leaving 16 bases between.

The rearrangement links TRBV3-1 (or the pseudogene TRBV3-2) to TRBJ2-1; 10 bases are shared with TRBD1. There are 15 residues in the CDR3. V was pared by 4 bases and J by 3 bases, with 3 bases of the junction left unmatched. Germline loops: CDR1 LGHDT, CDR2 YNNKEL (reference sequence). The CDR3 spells CASSPGTGVYNEQFF. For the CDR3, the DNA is TGTGCCAGCAGCCCAGGGACAGGGGTCTACAATGAGCAGTTCTTC.

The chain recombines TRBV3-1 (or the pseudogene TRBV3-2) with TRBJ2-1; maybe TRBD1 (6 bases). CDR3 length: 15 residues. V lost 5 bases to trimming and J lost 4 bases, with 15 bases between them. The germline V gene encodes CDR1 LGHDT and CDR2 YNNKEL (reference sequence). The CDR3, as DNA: TGTGCCAGCAGCGACACAGGGCTTAGGTACAATGAGCAGTTCTTC. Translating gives CASSDTGLRYNEQFF.

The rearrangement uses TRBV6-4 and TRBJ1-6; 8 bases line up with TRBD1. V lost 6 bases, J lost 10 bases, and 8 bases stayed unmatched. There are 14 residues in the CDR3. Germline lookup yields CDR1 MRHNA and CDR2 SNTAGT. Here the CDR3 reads CASRSTGDGSPLHF. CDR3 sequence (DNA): TGTGCCAGCAGGTCGACAGGGGACGGGTCACCCCTCCACTTT.